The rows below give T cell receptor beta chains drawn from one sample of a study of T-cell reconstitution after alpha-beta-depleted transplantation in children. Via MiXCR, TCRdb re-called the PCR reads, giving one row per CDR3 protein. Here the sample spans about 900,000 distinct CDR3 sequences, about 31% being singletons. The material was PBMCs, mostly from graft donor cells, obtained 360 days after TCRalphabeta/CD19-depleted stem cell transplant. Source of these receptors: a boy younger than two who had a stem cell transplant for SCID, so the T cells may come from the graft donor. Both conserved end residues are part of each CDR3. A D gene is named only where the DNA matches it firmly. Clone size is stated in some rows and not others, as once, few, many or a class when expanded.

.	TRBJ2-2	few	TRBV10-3	CAIRRENTGELFF	TGTGCCATCAGGAGAGAAAACACCGGGGAGCTGTTTTTT
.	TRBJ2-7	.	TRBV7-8	CASSSLWQTSYEQYF	TGTGCCAGCAGCTCCCTCTGGCAGACCTCCTACGAGCAGTACTTC
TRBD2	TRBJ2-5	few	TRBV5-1	CASCEIAGPETQYF	TGCGCCAGCTGCGAAATAGCGGGTCCTGAGACCCAGTACTTC
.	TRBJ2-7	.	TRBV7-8	CASSLSRRDLAYEQYF	TGTGCCAGCAGCTTAAGTAGGCGGGACCTAGCCTACGAGCAGTACTTC
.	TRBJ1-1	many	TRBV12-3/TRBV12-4	CASSYGNTEAFF	TGTGCCAGCAGTTACGGGAACACTGAAGCTTTCTTT
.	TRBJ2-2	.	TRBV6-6	CASRGAATGELFF	TGTGCCAGCCGCGGGGCAGCCACCGGGGAGCTGTTTTTT
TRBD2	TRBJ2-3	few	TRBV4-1	CASSQGGLAGGRTDTQYF	TGCGCCAGCAGCCAAGGAGGACTAGCGGGGGGGCGAACAGATACGCAGTATTTT
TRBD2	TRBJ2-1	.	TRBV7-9	CASRELALEYNEQFF	TGTGCCAGCAGGGAACTAGCGCTAGAGTACAATGAGCAGTTCTTC
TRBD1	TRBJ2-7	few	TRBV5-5	CASSRSGTGWNEQYF	TGTGCCAGCAGCAGATCCGGGACAGGGTGGAACGAGCAGTACTTC
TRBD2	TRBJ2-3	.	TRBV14	CASSQDRGTSGTDTQYF	TGTGCCAGCAGCCAAGATAGAGGGACTAGCGGCACAGATACGCAGTATTTT
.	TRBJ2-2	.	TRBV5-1	CASSFSRSNTGELFF	TGCGCCAGCAGCTTCAGCAGGTCGAACACCGGGGAGCTGTTTTTT
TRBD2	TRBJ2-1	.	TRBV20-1	CCARVGLAGGGYNEQFF	TGCTGTGCTAGAGTTGGGCTAGCGGGGGGCGGCTACAATGAGCAGTTCTTC
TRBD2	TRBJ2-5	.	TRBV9	CASSIGTSGIQTQYF	TGTGCCAGCAGCATTGGGACTAGCGGGATCCAGACCCAGTACTTC
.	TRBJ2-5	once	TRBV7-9	CASSLDTTRGETQYF	TGTGCCAGCAGCTTAGATACAACCCGCGGCGAGACCCAGTACTTC
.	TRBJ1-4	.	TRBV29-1	CSVGGRTANEKLFF	TGCAGCGTAGGGGGGCGCACGGCTAATGAAAAACTGTTTTTT
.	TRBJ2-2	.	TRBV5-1	CASRRRETNTGELFF	TGCGCCAGCAGGCGCCGGGAGACGAACACCGGGGAGCTGTTTTTT
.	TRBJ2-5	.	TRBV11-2	CASKADLGQTQYF	TGTGCCAGCAAGGCGGACCTAGGCCAGACCCAGTACTTC
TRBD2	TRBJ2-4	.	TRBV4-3	CASSQDSASGTKNIQYF	TGCGCCAGCAGCCAAGATTCGGCTAGCGGGACCAAAAACATTCAGTACTTC
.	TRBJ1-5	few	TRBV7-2	CASSLGARSNQPQHF	TGTGCCAGCAGCTTGGGGGCGCGGAGCAATCAGCCCCAGCATTTT
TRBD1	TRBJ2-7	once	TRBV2	CASSELQAGTDRPEEQYF	TGTGCCAGCAGTGAATTACAGGCAGGGACGGACAGGCCCGAGGAGCAGTACTTC
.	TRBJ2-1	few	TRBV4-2	CASSRGDNEQFF	TGTGCCAGCAGCCGGGGGGACAATGAGCAGTTCTTC
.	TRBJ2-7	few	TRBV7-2	CASTPGRDSPYEQYF	TGTGCCAGCACCCCCGGGCGGGACAGCCCATACGAGCAGTACTTC
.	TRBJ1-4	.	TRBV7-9	CASSLSAGKEKLFF	TGTGCCAGCAGCTTATCGGCAGGGAAGGAAAAACTGTTTTTT
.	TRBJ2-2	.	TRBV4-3	CASSRAEGSPGELFF	TGCGCCAGCAGCCGGGCGGAGGGGAGCCCCGGGGAGCTGTTTTTT
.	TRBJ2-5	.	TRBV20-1	CSAARNTYQETQYF	TGCAGTGCTGCGCGGAACACGTACCAAGAGACCCAGTACTTC